The present T cell receptor (beta chain) was sequenced within a study of blood T cells in healthy people across ages. This CDR3 is built from 16 residues. CDR1 is DFQATT, CDR2 SNEGSKA, per germline (reference sequence). V dropped 0 bases and J dropped 2 bases, with 16 bases sitting between them. This clonotype was picked up a small number of times. Its antigen remains unknown. Regarding the study as a whole: Diversity estimated from one million T cells was considered an underestimate. A strong correlation was found between TCR beta diversity and the percentage of naive T cells. Older age went with lower TCR beta diversity per million T cells, in a roughly linear way.

For the second PCR, which ran for about 7 to 12 cycles, a sample-barcoded 5' primer and a J-beta primer mix were used. Every molecule of cDNA carried a tag from a template-switch adaptor with 12 random nucleotides. TCRdb processed the 5' RACE reads anew with MiXCR; each CDR3 protein has one entry. This sample carries some 780,000 distinct CDR3 sequences, about 61% of them seen once, and the ten largest clones take under 30%. The source is a man aged 40-55 years in good health. The specimen was blood. The chain uses TRBV20-1 and TRBJ2-5; possibly TRBD1 for D (5 bases). DNA for the CDR3: TGCAGTGCTAGAGATAATGATAGGGGCGCTCAAGAGACCCAGTACTTC. Translated, it gives CSARDNDRGAQETQYF.